This TCR beta chain was sequenced during a study of cytomegalovirus exposure and HLA in healthy donors. Both 60 Vbeta primers and 13 Jbeta primers went into the PCR. Some clones are missing from TCRdb's copy, which holds only in-frame ones; the method was immunoSEQ multiplex PCR. Of over 150,000 clones in the sample, over 75% were seen once. The sample holds a few counts of this clone. Its antigen is unknown. Regarding the study as a whole: Per a prior analysis, the majority of TCR beta V segments were productive roughly 87% or roughly 30% of the time. Most sequenced TCRs were rare (though some public TCRs occurred in many donors). TCR beta sequences reportedly predicted most subjects' HLA-A and HLA-B alleles accurately.

V was pared by 4 bases and J by 6 bases, with 15 bases between. The V gene's germline CDR1 is SNHLY and CDR2 FYNNEI. This CDR3 is built from 14 residues. This TCR derives from a woman in her late teens or twenties in good health and CMV-seronegative. Sequencing input: PBMCs. V gene TRBV2 combines with J gene TRBJ2-5, with a possible D match to TRBD1 (5 bases). Here the CDR3 reads CASSVWGAGKTQYF. DNA of the CDR3: TGTGCCAGCAGTGTCTGGGGCGCTGGGAAGACCCAGTACTTC.